A single sample gave rise to the 24 T cell receptor beta chains below, sequenced in a study of blood T cell repertoires in COVID-19. Measured with immunoSEQ multiplex PCR; TCRdb has only the in-frame clones, and not every one. The table includes approximately 200,000 clones, around 80% detected once. The specimen was peripheral blood. The receptors derive from a woman in her fifties or sixties with acute or convalescent COVID-19.

This chain joins TRBV7-8 and TRBJ2-7; 12 bases match TRBD2. Germline CDR1 reads SGHVS; CDR2 reads FQNEAQ. V trimming: 5 bases; J trimming: 1 base; junction bases outside the gene matches: 9. This CDR3 has 17 residues. CDR3 in amino acids: CASSPGRLAGVSYEQYF. As DNA, the CDR3 is TGTGCCAGCAGCCCCGGGCGACTAGCGGGGGTATCCTACGAGCAGTACTTC.

The chain links TRBV6-5 to TRBJ1-5, with 7 bases fitting TRBD1. Germline V lookup: CDR1 MNHEY, CDR2 SVGAGI. The length of the CDR3 is 13 residues. With V trimmed by 6 bases and J by 7 bases, 6 bases remained unmatched. The CDR3 DNA follows: TGTGCCAGCAGGACCAGGGGGAGCCAGCCCCAGCATTTT. This codes for CASRTRGSQPQHF.

In nucleotides, the CDR3 is TGTGCCAGCAGTTACCAGGGGTTAGGGCAAGAGACCCAGTACTTC. It encodes CASSYQGLGQETQYF. The gene calls are TRBV2 and TRBJ2-5, with D possibly matching TRBD1 (6 bases). Germline-derived CDR1 and CDR2 are SNHLY and FYNNEI. The CDR3 length is 15 residues. V was trimmed by 5 bases and J by 2 bases, leaving 15 bases between them.

V gene TRBV2 combines with J gene TRBJ1-2; no firm D call. Germline assignment: CDR1 SNHLY and CDR2 FYNNEI. This CDR3 region has 13 residues. Trimming cost V 3 bases and J 2 bases, with 7 bases left between them. DNA for the CDR3: TGTGCCAGCAGTGATTCTGCGAACTATGGCTACACCTTC. Protein product: CASSDSANYGYTF.

In this sample, this clone turned up a few times. The rearrangement joins TRBV30 to TRBJ2-1, with 10 bases fitting TRBD2. Looked up from germline, CDR1 is GTSNPN and CDR2 is SVGIG (reference sequence). The CDR3 is 15 amino acids. J lost 7 bases, V lost 1 base, and 7 bases had no gene match. CDR3 sequence: CAWSASSGGSNEQFF. For the CDR3, the DNA is TGTGCCTGGAGTGCGTCTAGCGGGGGTTCGAATGAGCAGTTCTTC.

This clone was seen more than once but under ten times. The chain employs TRBV10-3 and TRBJ2-3, with TRBD1 identical over 10 bases. V shed 6 bases, J shed 0 bases, and the junction held 0 bases outside the gene matches. This CDR3 region has 14 residues. Germline V gene sequence: CDR1 ENHRY, CDR2 SYGVKD. The CDR3 loop is CAIRTGGSTDTQYF. In DNA form, the CDR3 reads TGTGCCATCAGGACAGGGGGCAGCACAGATACGCAGTATTTT.

The J gene is TRBJ2-2, the V gene TRBV19; TRBD2 matches at 8 bases. Germline V lookup: CDR1 LNHDA, CDR2 SQIVND (reference sequence). J lost 4 bases, V lost 9 bases, and 13 bases had no gene match. This CDR3 contains 16 residues. CDR3 protein: CASRNGAGAITGELFF. The CDR3 nucleotides read TGTGCCAGCAGGAATGGAGCGGGGGCGATCACCGGGGAGCTGTTTTTT. Supplemented by reference TRBV19 and TRBJ2-2, the full variable domain reads DGGITQSPKYLFRKEGQNVTLSCEQNLNHDAMYWYRQDPGQGLRLIYYSQIVNDFQKGDIAEGYSVSREKKESFPLTVTSAQKNPTAFYLCASRNGAGAITGELFFGEGSRLTVL.

The rearrangement joins TRBV5-1 to TRBJ2-7, with D tentatively TRBD1 (6 bases). The CDR3 sequence is 14 residues long. With 5 bases removed from V and 0 bases from J, the gap between germline ends came to 12 bases. Germline assignment: CDR1 SGHRS and CDR2 YFSETQ. CDR3 protein: CASSNPDSSYEQYF. CDR3 in DNA: TGCGCCAGCAGTAATCCGGACAGCTCCTACGAGCAGTACTTC.

This clone was seen once. This chain uses TRBV27 with TRBJ2-3, with TRBD2 identical over 7 bases. The V gene end was trimmed by 5 bases and the J gene end by 4 bases; junction bases not matched to a gene: 6. Germline CDR1 and CDR2: MNHEY and SMNVEV (reference sequence). CDR3 length equals 14 residues. The CDR3 DNA follows: TGTGCCAGCAGTCAACGGACTAGAGCAGATACGCAGTATTTT. It specifies CASSQRTRADTQYF.

This clone has a single count. This rearrangement joins TRBV5-1 to TRBJ2-6, with a weak D call TRBD1 (6 bases). With 1 base removed from V and 2 bases from J, the gap between germline ends came to 10 bases. From germline, CDR1 is SGHRS and CDR2 YFSETQ. The CDR3 is 16 residues long. The CDR3 loop is CASSLMGAPGANVLTF. CDR3 in DNA: TGCGCCAGCAGCTTGATGGGGGCCCCTGGGGCCAACGTCCTGACTTTC.

This chain joins TRBV28 and TRBJ1-2; possibly TRBD1 for D (6 bases). Trimming pared 3 bases from V and 0 bases from J, leaving 20 bases between. The CDR3 extends over 18 amino acids. CDR1 and CDR2 (germline): MDHEN, SYDVKM. The CDR3 DNA follows: TGTGCCAGCAGTTTTAGCAACCCAGGGGTTAGATCTAACTATGGCTACACCTTC. Protein: CASSFSNPGVRSNYGYTF.

This clone was counted a single time. This chain connects TRBV27 to TRBJ2-7; D is possibly TRBD2 (5 bases). The CDR3 is 15 residues long. V lost 5 bases, J lost 4 bases, and 18 bases lay in between. CDR1 MNHEY and CDR2 SMNVEV come from the germline V gene (reference sequence). CDR3 protein: CASSRGLLGRYEQYF. CDR3 bases: TGTGCCAGCAGTCGTGGACTGCTAGGAAGGTACGAGCAGTACTTC.

J is TRBJ2-2 and V is TRBV6-6; TRBD1 might be the D (6 bases). Between the trimmed V and J ends, which lost 5 bases and 4 bases, there was a span of 8 bases. This CDR3 has 13 residues. CDR1 is MNHNY and CDR2 is SVGAGI in the germline V gene (reference sequence). In DNA form, the CDR3 reads TGTGCCAGCAGTGCAGGGGTCACCGGGGAGCTGTTTTTT. This gives the protein CASSAGVTGELFF.

This clone was detected only once. This rearrangement joins TRBV9 to TRBJ2-5; tentatively, D is TRBD2 (7 bases). CDR1 is SGDLS and CDR2 is YYNGEE in the germline V gene. The CDR3 is 15 amino acids. Trimming removed 3 bases from V and 4 bases from J, with 16 bases in between. The DNA of the CDR3 is TGTGCCAGCAGCGAAGGGGGAGGGCCTGGAGAGACCCAGTACTTC. This codes for CASSEGGGPGETQYF.

The rearrangement links TRBV29-1 to TRBJ2-6; no firm D call. The CDR3 consists of 13 residues. V was pared by 8 bases and J by 0 bases, with 8 bases between. The germline V gene has CDR1 SQVTM and CDR2 ANQGSEA. The CDR3, as DNA: TGCAGCTACCGGAGCTCTGGGGCCAACGTCCTGACTTTC. Translated: CSYRSSGANVLTF. Full variable domain (rest looked up from reference TRBV29-1 and TRBJ2-6): SAVISQKPSRDICQRGTSLTIQCQVDSQVTMMFWYRQQPGQSLTLIATANQGSEATYESGFVIDKFPISRPNLTFSTLTVSNMSPEDSSIYLCSYRSSGANVLTFGAGSRLTVL.

This rearrangement joins TRBV7-2 to TRBJ1-2; tentative D call: TRBD1 (6 bases). Germline CDR1 SGHTA, CDR2 FQGNSA. The CDR3 loop spans 16 amino acids. V gave up 1 base and J gave up 2 bases, with 14 bases separating them. The chain's CDR3 is CASSLDPRGLNYGYTF. In nucleotides, the CDR3 is TGTGCCAGCAGCTTAGACCCCAGGGGACTAAACTATGGCTACACCTTC.

The V call is TRBV27, the J call TRBJ2-3; a weak D match, TRBD2 (7 bases). The CDR3 spans 17 residues. Germline CDR1 MNHEY, CDR2 SMNVEV (reference sequence). The V end lost 2 bases, the J end lost 2 bases, and 17 bases lay between the germline ends. The CDR3 DNA reads TGTGCCAGCAGTTTACATGGGGGGGCAGCCGTCACAGATACGCAGTATTTT. Protein: CASSLHGGAAVTDTQYF.

This clone appeared a few times. The chain uses TRBV6-6 and TRBJ2-1; D possibly corresponds to TRBD1 (6 bases). Germline V CDR1 and CDR2: MNHNY, SVGAGI (reference sequence). CDR3 length: 13 amino acids. Trimming removed 6 bases at V and 7 bases at J, with 13 bases between. CDR3 in DNA: TGTGCCAGCAGGATAGAGGGGGTAAATGAGCAGTTCTTC. It yields the protein CASRIEGVNEQFF.

The rearrangement links TRBV5-1 to TRBJ1-3; TRBD1 agrees at 9 bases. The CDR3 is 15 amino acids. The J segment lost 0 bases and the V segment lost 3 bases, leaving 1 base of the junction unmatched. CDR1 is SGHRS and CDR2 is YFSETQ in the germline V gene. CDR3 amino acids: CASSSTGGSGNTIYF. The DNA of the CDR3 is TGCGCCAGCAGCTCGACAGGGGGCTCTGGAAACACCATATATTTT.

This chain uses TRBV2 with TRBJ2-2; a possible D gene is TRBD2 (6 bases). The length of the CDR3 is 15 residues. Trimming removed 6 bases from V and 1 base from J, with 12 bases in between. In germline, CDR1 is SNHLY, CDR2 FYNNEI. The chain's CDR3 is CASRVDGRNTGELFF. The CDR3 bases are TGTGCCAGCAGAGTAGACGGGAGGAACACCGGGGAGCTGTTTTTT.

The chain carries TRBV3-1 (or the pseudogene TRBV3-2) and TRBJ2-3, with 7 bases fitting TRBD2. V shed 4 bases and J 5 bases; nucleotides not matched to a gene: 6. CDR1 and CDR2 from the germline V gene are LGHDT and YNNKEL (reference sequence). The CDR3 extends over 14 amino acids. The CDR3 region is CASSRDYSVDTQYF. The CDR3 region has the DNA TGTGCCAGCAGCCGGGACTACTCAGTAGATACGCAGTATTTT.

V gene TRBV19 combines with J gene TRBJ2-5; 7 nucleotides align to TRBD1. Germline lookup yields CDR1 LNHDA and CDR2 SQIVND (reference sequence). The CDR3 consists of 12 residues. V was clipped by 8 bases and J by 5 bases; unmatched bases: 5. This CDR3 reads CASRQGRETQYF. The CDR3 bases are TGTGCCAGTCGACAGGGTCGCGAGACCCAGTACTTC. Combining the CDR3 with reference TRBV19 and TRBJ2-5 gives the whole variable domain DGGITQSPKYLFRKEGQNVTLSCEQNLNHDAMYWYRQDPGQGLRLIYYSQIVNDFQKGDIAEGYSVSREKKESFPLTVTSAQKNPTAFYLCASRQGRETQYFGPGTRLLVL.

V usage is TRBV6-5 and J usage is TRBJ2-5; possible D gene TRBD2, 5 bases. CDR1 and CDR2 (germline): MNHEY, SVGAGI. This CDR3 region has 15 residues. Trimming removed 6 bases at V and 5 bases at J, with 19 bases between. CDR3 DNA: TGTGCCAGCAGGGGCGAGGGCATCACGCTGGAGACCCAGTACTTC. Amino acids: CASRGEGITLETQYF.

J is TRBJ1-1 and V is TRBV11-3, with D perhaps TRBD1 (6 bases). This CDR3 has 14 residues. Trimming removed 5 bases from V and 8 bases from J, with 18 bases in between. Germline lookup yields CDR1 SGHNT and CDR2 YENEEA. The CDR3 region is CASSPGHPAVEAFF. The CDR3 DNA reads TGTGCCAGCAGCCCGGGACACCCCGCCGTGGAAGCTTTCTTT. Full variable domain (missing parts from reference TRBV11-3 and TRBJ1-1): EAGVVQSPRYKIIEKKQPVAFWCNPISGHNTLYWYLQNLGQGPELLIRYENEEAVDDSQLPKDRFSAERLKGVDSTLKIQPAELGDSAVYLCASSPGHPAVEAFFGQGTRLTVV.